These 27 T cell receptor beta chains share one sample of origin, sequenced in a study of tumor and adjacent non-tumor tissue in lung cancer. RNA was extracted from bulk tissue without any cell sorting. Three rounds of nested PCR, following a modified ARM-PCR protocol, produced the TCRbeta library. TCRdb analysed the multiplex PCR reads with MiXCR anew, one entry per CDR3 protein. Of about 120,000 distinct CDR3 sequences in the sample, approximately 84% were seen once. Sequencing was carried out using lung tumor tissue. The receptors here all came from a man aged 65 to 79 with non-small cell lung cancer.

The gene calls are TRBV6-5 and TRBJ1-1; no clear D. Germline values: CDR1 MNHEY, CDR2 SVGAGI. This CDR3 comprises 15 residues. V shed 6 bases and J shed 4 bases, with 18 bases lying between them. For the CDR3, the DNA is TGTGCCAGCAGGACCCTGACAAGGTTGGTCACTGAAGCTTTCTTT. It translates to CASRTLTRLVTEAFF.

This clonotype was counted between two and nine times. This may come from a read error, since a much larger clone is one base off. The V call is TRBV7-8, the J call TRBJ2-1, with D perhaps TRBD1 (5 bases). The germline CDR1 and CDR2 sequences are SGHVS and FQNEAQ. The CDR3 runs 15 residues. V was pared by 2 bases and J by 12 bases, with 20 bases between. The CDR3 sequence is CASSLRGRGVLVQFF. The CDR3 coding sequence is TGTGCCAGCAGCTTAAGGGGCAGAGGAGTGCTTGTGCAGTTCTTC. Together with reference TRBV7-8 and TRBJ2-1, the CDR3 gives the full variable domain: GAGVSQSPRYKVAKRGQDVALRCDPISGHVSLFWYQQALGQGPEFLTYFQNEAQLDKSGLPSDRFFAERPEGSVSTLKIQRTQQEDSAVYLCASSLRGRGVLVQFFGPGTRLTVL.

In regard to this clonotype: Since a much larger clone is just one base distant, this may be a read error. CDR3 region: CDSSPWTSGINEQFF. CDR3 DNA sequence: TGTGACAGCAGCCCGTGGACTAGCGGGATAAATGAGCAGTTCTTC. The chain carries TRBV7-2 and TRBJ2-1; 12 bases map to TRBD2. CDR1 and CDR2 (germline): SGHTA, FQGNSA. This CDR3 contains 15 residues.

With respect to this clonotype: Its ends do not fully match the called genes, so a read error is possible. The chain recombines TRBV4-3 with TRBJ2-3; D remains ambiguous. The length of the CDR3 is 12 residues. Germline V gene sequence: CDR1 LGHNA, CDR2 YSLEER. The CDR3 is CANSSRTDIQYF. Written as DNA, the CDR3 is TGCGCCAACAGCTCTCGAACAGATATACAGTATTTT.

Only one count was recorded for this clonotype. An end of the junction differs from the germline gene, which may be a read error. This sequence joins TRBV11-3 and TRBJ1-1, with a weak D call TRBD1 (5 bases). The CDR3 consists of 16 residues. The germline CDR1 and CDR2 sequences are SGHNT and YENEEA. In DNA, the CDR3 is TGCGCCAGCAGCTTAAAGACAGAGAGGATGAACACTGAAGCTTTCTTT. It specifies CASSLKTERMNTEAFF.

A word on this clonotype: The junction does not match germline at one end; this may be a read error. The chain is built from TRBV6-1 and TRBJ1-1; TRBD1 matches at 8 bases. The CDR3 has 16 amino acids. Germline loops: CDR1 MNHNS, CDR2 SASEGT. The CDR3 nucleotides read TGTGCCAGCTGTGAAATCCCAGGGGGCATGGCAACTGAGGCTTTCTTT. It codes for CASCEIPGGMATEAFF.

In the case of this clonotype: A single base separates this from a much larger clone, so it may be a read error. The chain links TRBV5-4 to TRBJ2-5, with D possibly being TRBD2 (5 bases). CDR1 is SGHNT, CDR2 YYREEE, per germline (reference sequence). The CDR3 loop spans 16 amino acids. CDR3 in amino acids: CTSSLGSAGVWETQYF. CDR3 nucleotides: TGTACCAGCAGCTTGGGTAGCGCGGGTGTGTGGGAGACCCAGTACTTC.

Comments on this clonotype: The junction departs from the called germline gene at one end, perhaps through a read error. The chain employs TRBV10-1 and TRBJ2-1; D might be TRBD1 (5 bases). Germline V CDR1 and CDR2: WNHNN, SYGVQD (reference sequence). The CDR3 length is 15 residues. The CDR3 nucleotides read TGCGCCTGCAGTGAACGTCCAGGGCTAGGCAATGAGCAGTTCTTC. It is translated as CACSERPGLGNEQFF.

The rearrangement uses TRBV29-1 and TRBJ2-2; D gene ambiguous. The CDR3 is made up of 12 amino acids. Between the trimmed V and J ends, which lost 4 bases and 5 bases, there was a span of 8 bases. Germline-derived CDR1 and CDR2 are SQVTM and ANQGSEA. Here the CDR3 reads CSVGVDTGELFF. The CDR3, as DNA: TGCAGCGTTGGGGTGGATACCGGGGAGCTGTTTTTT.

Note on this clonotype: Just one base apart from a much larger clone, this may be a read error. The chain recombines TRBV20-1 with TRBJ1-1; D may be TRBD1 (6 bases). Trimming took off 6 bases at V and 5 bases at J, with 19 bases between the two ends. Germline V gene data show CDR1 as DFQATT and CDR2 as SNEGSKA (reference sequence). This CDR3 comprises 14 residues. The CDR3 sequence: CSAPAGALGTEAFF. In DNA form, the CDR3 reads TGCAGTGCACCCGCAGGGGCGCTGGGAACTGAAGCTTTCTTT.

As regards this clonotype: Being one base from a much bigger clone, this may be a read error. The genes are TRBV5-1 and TRBJ2-5; 7 bases are shared with TRBD1. Trimming removed 7 bases from V and 5 bases from J; junction bases left unmatched: 11. This CDR3 is 14 amino acids long. CDR1 is SGHRS and CDR2 is YFSETQ in the germline V gene. CDR3 sequence reads: CASRDHRGSETQYF. DNA of the CDR3: TGCGCCAGCCGCGATCACAGGGGTTCGGAGACCCAGTACTTC.

Concerning this clonotype itself: Sequence at one end of the junction differs from germline and may be a read error. The rearrangement joins TRBV12-3 or TRBV12-4 to TRBJ2-3; unclear D gene. The CDR3 sequence is 15 residues long. For the CDR3, the DNA is TGTGCCAGCAGTTTAACAAGGGTAGGCACAGATACGCAGTGTTTT. It is translated as CASSLTRVGTDTQCF.

Regarding this clonotype: As the CDR3 is not closed by the conserved phenylalanine or tryptophan, this likely results from a read error. This chain connects TRBV4-3 to TRBJ2-1, with 8 positions matching TRBD1. The V segment lost 4 bases and the J segment 1 base; nucleotides outside the gene matches: 6. This CDR3 has 16 amino acids. Germline V CDR1 and CDR2: LGHNA, YSLEER. The CDR3 sequence: CASSPDGQGSYNEQFI. The CDR3, as DNA: TGCGCCAGCAGCCCAGATGGACAGGGTTCCTACAATGAGCAGTTCATC.

Comment on this clonotype: One junction end does not reproduce the germline sequence, and a read error may be involved. The chain joins TRBV6-5 to TRBJ2-7; 9 nucleotides agree with TRBD2. Germline CDR1 MNHEY, CDR2 SVGAGI. The CDR3 length is 18 residues. CDR3 coding DNA: TGTGCCAGCACTTACTCTGGGCTAGCGGGACCCCCATGGTCCGAGCAGTACTTC. It specifies CASTYSGLAGPPWSEQYF.

To note about this clonotype: One end of the junction varies from germline; a read error may be responsible. The CDR3 DNA follows: TGTGCCGGCAGTCGACTAGCGGGGGGGTACAATCAGCAGTTTTTC. It encodes CAGSRLAGGYNQQFF. V is TRBV11-3 and J is TRBJ2-1; 14 positions match TRBD2. CDR1 SGHNT and CDR2 YENEEA come from the germline V gene. This CDR3 is 15 amino acids long. The whole variable domain, filled in from reference TRBV11-3 and TRBJ2-1, reads EAGVVQSPRYKIIEKKQPVAFWCNPISGHNTLYWYLQNLGQGPELLIRYENEEAVDDSQLPKDRFSAERLKGVDSTLKIQPAELGDSAVYLCAGSRLAGGYNQQFFGPGTRLTVL.

At least ten counts were recorded for this clonotype. The rearrangement uses TRBV6-5 and TRBJ1-2; D uncertain. Per germline, CDR1 MNHEY and CDR2 SVGAGI. The CDR3 totals 11 residues. Trimming pared 6 bases from V and 2 bases from J, leaving 4 bases between. CDR3 nucleotide sequence: TGTGCCAGCAGGGACAACTATGGCTACACCTTC. Translating it yields CASRDNYGYTF.

A remark on this clonotype: A much larger clone lies one base from this, so it may be a read error. The chain combines TRBV7-2 with TRBJ1-1; weak D call: TRBD1 (5 bases). From germline, CDR1 is SGHTA and CDR2 FQGNSA. CDR3 length equals 16 residues. The CDR3, as DNA: TGTGCCAGCAGCTACACGTCGGGCTCCGGGGGGACTGAAGCTGTCTTT. Its protein is CASSYTSGSGGTEAVF.

The rearrangement uses TRBV20-1 and TRBJ1-2; D not resolved. CDR1 and CDR2 (germline): DFQATT, SNEGSKA (reference sequence). This CDR3 comprises 10 residues. The V end lost 7 bases, the J end lost 10 bases, and 13 bases lay between the germline ends. In DNA, the CDR3 is TGCAGTGTTAAAAGAGGTGACTACACCTTC. It codes for CSVKRGDYTF.

This clonotype was picked up many times. The rearrangement joins TRBV5-5 to TRBJ2-2; tentatively, D is TRBD1 (6 bases). The V gene's germline CDR1 is SGHKS and CDR2 YYEKEE (reference sequence). The CDR3 runs 14 residues. Trimming took 3 bases from V and 6 from J, leaving 12 bases between them. The CDR3 loop reads CASSYLTGPGELFF. In DNA, the CDR3 is TGTGCCAGCAGCTACCTTACAGGGCCCGGGGAGCTGTTTTTT. The whole variable domain, remainder taken from reference TRBV5-5 and TRBJ2-2, is DAGVTQSPTHLIKTRGQQVTLRCSPISGHKSVSWYQQVLGQGPQFIFQYYEKEERGRGNFPDRFSARQFPNYSSELNVNALLLGDSALYLCASSYLTGPGELFFGEGSRLTVL.

V and J are TRBV7-8 and TRBJ2-6; no clear D. V lost 11 bases and J lost 3, with 20 bases in between. Germline-derived CDR1 and CDR2 are SGHVS and FQNEAQ. The CDR3 covers 16 residues. DNA of the CDR3: TGTGCCGGTAGCTTAGGGATCCAGTATGGGGCCAACGTCCTGACTTTC. It specifies CAGSLGIQYGANVLTF.

This clonotype was seen a few times. This sequence joins TRBV6-5 and TRBJ1-2; D might be TRBD1 (6 bases). The CDR3 contains 11 residues. The V gene lost 10 bases and the J gene lost 4 bases, with 10 bases spanning the gap. Germline CDR1 reads MNHEY; CDR2 reads SVGAGI. The CDR3 nucleotides are TGTGCCACTTGGACAGCCTATGGCTACACCTTC. This translates into CATWTAYGYTF.

A remark on this clonotype: Compared with germline, one end of the junction differs, possibly owing to a read error. The rearrangement uses TRBV6-2 or TRBV6-3 and TRBJ1-1; perhaps TRBD1 as D (5 bases). The CDR3 length is 14 residues. Germline assignment: CDR1 MNHEY and CDR2 SVGEGT. The CDR3, as DNA: TGTGTCAGCAGTTACTCGCCCAGCAGGGCTGAAACTTTCTTT. Protein product: CVSSYSPSRAETFF.

About this clonotype itself: The junction shows a germline mismatch at one end, possibly a read error. The DNA of the CDR3 is TGTACCAGCAGCCAAGTTGCCCTAGTGGGGGACGAGCAGTACTTC. Its translation: CTSSQVALVGDEQYF. The gene calls are TRBV4-2 and TRBJ2-7; possibly TRBD1 or TRBD2 for D (5 bases each). This CDR3 region has 15 residues. Germline lookup yields CDR1 LGHNA and CDR2 YNFKEQ.

The chain is built from TRBV29-1 and TRBJ2-3; TRBD2 agrees at 7 bases. V was pared by 7 bases and J by 4 bases, with 11 bases of the junction left unmatched. Germline V lookup: CDR1 SQVTM, CDR2 ANQGSEA. There are 14 residues in the CDR3. The CDR3 is CSAGGSSASDTQYF. As DNA, the CDR3 is TGCAGCGCGGGGGGTTCTAGTGCCTCAGATACGCAGTATTTT.

Points on this clonotype: A junction end diverges from the germline sequence, so it may reflect a read error. The J gene is TRBJ2-5, the V gene TRBV28; D remains ambiguous. The germline CDR1 and CDR2 sequences are MDHEN and SYDVKM. The CDR3 length is 14 residues. The CDR3 protein is CDSSNQGMGETQYF. In nucleotides, the CDR3 is TGTGACAGCAGTAATCAAGGGATGGGTGAGACACAGTACTTC.

About this clonotype: One end of the junction is discordant with germline, which a read error may explain. The rearrangement links TRBV14 to TRBJ2-1, with D possibly TRBD1 on 5 matching bases. This CDR3 is built from 14 residues. Germline lookup yields CDR1 SGHDN and CDR2 FVKESK. Here the CDR3 DNA reads TGTGCGAGAAGCATCCAGGGCCCTTACATTGAGCAGTTCTTC. As protein: CARSIQGPYIEQFF.

Points on this clonotype: This clone may be a read error of a much larger clone one base away. The rearrangement links TRBV28 to TRBJ1-5; the D is unclear. The V gene lost 6 bases and the J gene lost 1 base, with 13 bases spanning the gap. Germline CDR1 MDHEN, CDR2 SYDVKM. This CDR3 is built from 15 residues. The CDR3 is CASRPGIGSNQPQHF. The CDR3 nucleotides read TGTGCCAGCAGACCTGGGATAGGGAGCAATCAGCCCCAGCATTTT.